This T cell receptor beta chain was obtained from a study of identical twins. Via MiXCR, TCRdb re-called the 5' RACE reads, giving one row per CDR3 protein. The data hold hundreds of thousands of distinct CDR3 sequences, with more than 9% observed a single time. This CDR3 comprises 15 residues. V was shortened by 0 bases and J by 8 bases, with 15 bases between the two germline ends. Germline V CDR1 and CDR2: MNHNS, SASEGT. Notes on the study in general: There is a chance that invariant MAIT and iNKT cells partially muddied zero-insertion analyses. Findings came from cross-sectional statistics, without long-term follow-up of donors.

This clonotype was found many times. Its antigen is unknown. The data were also submitted as part of a second study, on yellow fever vaccine responses in identical twins.

The chain is built from TRBV6-1 and TRBJ2-3; D may be TRBD2 (6 bases). This clonotype was obtained from a woman between 18 and 29 years old in good health. The sequenced material came from PBMCs. The CDR3 loop reads CASSEAGGSTGTQYF. The CDR3 region has the DNA TGTGCCAGCAGTGAAGCCGGGGGATCCACCGGTACGCAGTATTTT.